This TCR beta chain derives from a study of T cells after posttransplantation cyclophosphamide. A word on this clone: What it recognizes is unknown.

Measured with immunoSEQ multiplex PCR; TCRdb has only the in-frame clones, and not every one. The sample consists of more than 60,000 clones, 80% to 95% of them appearing once. The CDR3 totals 13 residues. V was trimmed by 3 bases and J by 7 bases, leaving 12 bases between them. Germline assignment: CDR1 SGHTA and CDR2 FQGNSA. Findings and caveats of the study: TRB clonality was highly associated with recipient CMV seropositivity and reactivation. Donor-recipient repertoire similarity was low at 1-2 months, rising over year one. Blood and skin or GI T cell repertoires showed limited TRB overlap.

Material for sequencing was PBMCs. The receptor's source is a woman in her 30s in good health and a related stem cell transplant donor. This sequence joins TRBV7-2 and TRBJ1-1; D might be TRBD1 (6 bases). The CDR3, as DNA: TGTGCCAGCAGCTTGAGGGGGGGCCATGAAGCTTTCTTT. Residues: CASSLRGGHEAFF.